These 21 T cell receptor beta chains were all obtained from the same sample, sequenced in a study of blood T cell repertoires in COVID-19. This table comes from immunoSEQ multiplex PCR, and its TCRdb copy is limited to in-frame clones, with some not included. The table shows 180,000 or so clones, with roughly nine tenths occurring only once. Source material: peripheral blood. These TCRs come from a woman aged 55-69 years with COVID-19, enrolled during active disease.

The chain has TRBV28 and TRBJ2-2; D is perhaps TRBD1 (5 bases). Germline values: CDR1 MDHEN, CDR2 SYDVKM. Trimming left V 2 bases short and J 1 base short, with 8 bases between. The CDR3 contains 15 residues. The CDR3 loop is CASSLGAKNTGELFF. The CDR3 nucleotides read TGTGCCAGCAGTTTAGGGGCGAAGAACACCGGGGAGCTGTTTTTT.

The chain is built from TRBV9 and TRBJ1-5; D not resolved. The CDR3 covers 15 residues. With 2 bases removed from V and 4 bases from J, the gap between germline ends came to 13 bases. Germline CDR1 SGDLS, CDR2 YYNGEE. CDR3 nucleotides: TGTGCCAGCAGCGTCGATGAGGCATGGAATCAGCCCCAGCATTTT. Translated: CASSVDEAWNQPQHF.

This chain joins TRBV30 and TRBJ1-2, with D hard to call. V lost 3 bases and J 8 bases, leaving 10 bases between the germline ends. The CDR3 length is 11 residues. Germline lookup yields CDR1 GTSNPN and CDR2 SVGIG (reference sequence). CDR3 DNA: TGTGCCTGGAGACGGGCGGGCGGCTACACCTTC. It specifies CAWRRAGGYTF.

V and J are TRBV7-2 and TRBJ2-1; 9 bases align to TRBD2. Trimming took 5 bases from V and 9 from J; bases not matched to a gene: 14. The CDR3 loop spans 16 amino acids. CDR1 and CDR2 (germline): SGHTA, FQGNSA. The CDR3 sequence: CASSLRRASGISEQFF. The CDR3 DNA is TGTGCCAGCAGCCTACGTCGAGCTAGCGGGATTAGTGAGCAGTTCTTC.

V gene TRBV19 combines with J gene TRBJ2-1, with 10 bases identical to TRBD2. CDR3 length: 16 amino acids. Germline V gives CDR1 LNHDA, CDR2 SQIVND (reference sequence). The trim removed 7 bases at V and 8 bases at J, leaving 14 bases unmatched. CDR3 in DNA: TGTGCCAGTACTCCATCAGCGGGAGGGTTCCGCGATGAGCAGTTCTTC. Residues: CASTPSAGGFRDEQFF. The whole variable domain, filled in from reference TRBV19 and TRBJ2-1, reads DGGITQSPKYLFRKEGQNVTLSCEQNLNHDAMYWYRQDPGQGLRLIYYSQIVNDFQKGDIAEGYSVSREKKESFPLTVTSAQKNPTAFYLCASTPSAGGFRDEQFFGPGTRLTVL.

The V and J genes are TRBV19 and TRBJ1-6; the match to TRBD1 covers 7 bases. Trimming at V came to 2 bases and at J to 12 bases, leaving 10 bases not matched to a gene. The CDR3 consists of 15 residues. The germline CDR1 and CDR2 sequences are LNHDA and SQIVND (reference sequence). The CDR3 sequence is CASSIRGQDPVPLHF. CDR3 nucleotide sequence: TGTGCCAGTAGTATAAGAGGACAGGACCCGGTACCCCTCCACTTT.

This clone has a single count. The V call is TRBV12-3 or TRBV12-4, the J call TRBJ2-7; 9 nucleotides agree with TRBD1. This CDR3 region has 13 residues. Trimming took 3 bases from V and 5 from J; bases not matched to a gene: 2. The CDR3 DNA follows: TGTGCCAGCAGTTTTGGGACAGGGAACGAGCAGTACTTC. It is translated as CASSFGTGNEQYF.

The chain has TRBV5-4 and TRBJ2-2, with 8 bases matching TRBD1. There are 15 residues in the CDR3. The trim removed 4 bases at V and 7 bases at J, leaving 9 bases unmatched. Germline V lookup: CDR1 SGHNT, CDR2 YYREEE (reference sequence). The CDR3, as DNA: TGTGCCAGCAGCCCTGTTCAGGGGGCGGTCGGGGAGCTGTTTTTT. This gives the protein CASSPVQGAVGELFF.

V is TRBV29-1 and J is TRBJ1-2; maybe TRBD1 (6 bases). Trimming took off 7 bases at V and 6 bases at J, with 18 bases between the two ends. CDR1 SQVTM and CDR2 ANQGSEA come from the germline V gene. The CDR3 has 13 residues. DNA of the CDR3: TGCAGCGCTTGGGACACCATACGGGATGGCTACACCTTC. This codes for CSAWDTIRDGYTF.

The chain is built from TRBV19 and TRBJ1-5; unclear D gene. CDR1 LNHDA and CDR2 SQIVND come from the germline V gene (reference sequence). Trimming shortened V by 5 bases and J by 7 bases, and 9 bases separated the two germline ends. The CDR3 length is 12 residues. CDR3 in amino acids: CASSEFYQPQHF. Here the CDR3 DNA reads TGTGCCAGTAGTGAGTTTTACCAGCCCCAGCATTTT.

The chain links TRBV24-1 to TRBJ1-5; TRBD1 matches 10 bases. V was pared by 9 bases and J by 6 bases, with 19 bases of the junction left unmatched. The germline V gene encodes CDR1 KGHDR and CDR2 SFDVKD. This CDR3 contains 18 residues. CDR3 nucleotide sequence: TGTGCCACCGGGGGACCGGACAGGGGGTCTTCTTCTGTTCAGCCCCAGCATTTT. Encoded protein: CATGGPDRGSSSVQPQHF.

The chain carries TRBV11-3 and TRBJ2-1, with a weak D call TRBD1 (5 bases). CDR1 is SGHNT, CDR2 YENEEA, per germline. The ends were cut back, 7 bases at V and 9 bases at J, with 25 bases in the middle. The CDR3 sequence is 16 residues long. The CDR3 region is CASIPTQGLRSGEQFF. In DNA form, the CDR3 reads TGTGCCAGCATCCCTACCCAGGGCCTCCGTTCGGGTGAGCAGTTCTTC.

CDR3 nucleotide sequence: TGTGCCAGCAGTTATCGGCAGGGTTACGAAAAACTGTTTTTT. Its protein is CASSYRQGYEKLFF. This sequence joins TRBV6-2 or TRBV6-3 and TRBJ1-4, with D possibly TRBD1 on 5 matching bases. V was shortened by 3 bases and J by 8 bases, with 13 bases between the two germline ends. CDR1 and CDR2 from the germline V gene are MNHEY and SVGEGT. The CDR3 length is 14 residues.

This chain uses TRBV5-1 with TRBJ1-3, with D uncertain. Germline CDR1 SGHRS, CDR2 YFSETQ. CDR3 length equals 16 residues. V gave up 3 bases and J gave up 2 bases, with 15 bases separating them. CDR3 sequence reads: CASSWGEWPPGNTIYF. The CDR3 bases are TGCGCCAGCAGCTGGGGAGAATGGCCGCCTGGAAACACCATATATTTT.

The chain is built from TRBV12-3 or TRBV12-4 and TRBJ2-1, with D possibly being TRBD2 (5 bases). CDR3 length: 13 amino acids. Trimming cost V 6 bases and J 8 bases, with 14 bases left between them. In nucleotides, the CDR3 is TGTGCCAGCAGGATTTTGCCAGCGGATGAGCAGTTCTTC. Protein: CASRILPADEQFF.

The V and J genes are TRBV28 and TRBJ1-4, with a tentative D call TRBD1 (5 bases). Germline V gene sequence: CDR1 MDHEN, CDR2 SYDVKM. V was shortened by 3 bases and J by 8 bases, with 13 bases between the two germline ends. This CDR3 is 14 amino acids long. CDR3 nucleotide sequence: TGTGCCAGCAGTTTGGCAGGGTCGCGAGAAAAACTGTTTTTT. Amino acids: CASSLAGSREKLFF.

The V call is TRBV7-9, the J call TRBJ2-5; 12 bases match TRBD2. CDR1 is SEHNR, CDR2 FQNEAQ, per germline (reference sequence). The CDR3 totals 16 residues. V dropped 3 bases and J dropped 5; count of bases not matched to a gene: 7. The CDR3 is CASSFALAGGRETQYF. CDR3 sequence (DNA): TGTGCCAGCAGCTTCGCACTAGCGGGAGGTCGGGAGACCCAGTACTTC. The whole variable domain, filled in from reference TRBV7-9 and TRBJ2-5, reads DTGVSQNPRHKITKRGQNVTFRCDPISEHNRLYWYRQTLGQGPEFLTYFQNEAQLEKSRLLSDRFSAERPKGSFSTLEIQRTEQGDSAMYLCASSFALAGGRETQYFGPGTRLLVL.

The chain employs TRBV18 and TRBJ2-1, with TRBD2 matching 7 bases. The ends lost 2 bases at V and 7 bases at J; junction bases unmatched: 14. CDR3 length: 17 amino acids. Looked up from germline, CDR1 is KGHSH and CDR2 is LQKENI. CDR3 sequence: CASSPYRLAADINEQFF. The CDR3 DNA reads TGTGCCAGCTCACCATACCGACTAGCTGCGGATATTAATGAGCAGTTCTTC.

V gene TRBV6-4 combines with J gene TRBJ2-2, with D maybe TRBD1 (5 bases). This CDR3 is built from 13 residues. The germline V gene has CDR1 MRHNA and CDR2 SNTAGT. V lost 2 bases to trimming and J lost 4 bases, with 5 bases between them. The CDR3 spells CASSDTGTGELFF. Written as DNA, the CDR3 is TGTGCCAGCAGTGACACAGGCACCGGGGAGCTGTTTTTT.

The chain has TRBV19 and TRBJ2-3; 9 bases align to TRBD1. Trimming took 6 bases from V and 1 from J; bases not matched to a gene: 5. Germline CDR1 LNHDA, CDR2 SQIVND (reference sequence). The CDR3 consists of 15 residues. Here the CDR3 DNA reads TGTGCCAGTAGGATGGGACAGGGCGGCACAGATACGCAGTATTTT. Its protein is CASRMGQGGTDTQYF.

This rearrangement joins TRBV29-1 to TRBJ1-2; D possibly corresponds to TRBD1 (6 bases). In germline, CDR1 is SQVTM, CDR2 ANQGSEA. Trimming removed 6 bases at V and 4 bases at J, with 15 bases between. This CDR3 is 13 amino acids long. DNA of the CDR3: TGCAGCGTCACTGGGCAGGGGAGCTATGGCTACACCTTC. Residues: CSVTGQGSYGYTF.